This T cell receptor (beta chain) was retrieved from a study of ipilimumab plus nivolumab after autologous stem cell transplantation. The ends were cut back, 4 bases at V and 1 base at J, with 13 bases in the middle. CDR3 length: 15 residues. Germline V gene data show CDR1 as SGHAT and CDR2 as FQNNGV. Profiling relied on immunoSEQ multiplex PCR, and the TCRdb table lists in-frame clones only, not all of them. The table records about 25,000 clones, about 86% of them present only once. This TCR came from a male donor with diffuse large B-cell lymphoma. Sample: PBMCs, taken in a trial of ipilimumab plus nivolumab as post-transplant consolidation. This chain links TRBV11-2 with TRBJ1-2; the D gene is possibly TRBD1 (5 bases). CDR3 residues: CASSSRDANNYGYTF. For the CDR3, the DNA is TGTGCCAGCAGCTCCCGGGACGCCAATAACTATGGCTACACCTTC.